This T cell receptor beta chain was captured in a study of cytomegalovirus exposure and HLA in healthy donors. Overall study: Early on, a data release was issued that held about 85 million unique TCRs from HLA-typed donors.

This clone has more than one count but fewer than ten. Antigen unknown. The PCR was carried out with 60 Vbeta primers and 13 Jbeta primers. TCRdb keeps only in-frame clones here, not all; method: immunoSEQ multiplex PCR. In the table there are about 170,000 clones, 80% of which are singletons. Germline assignment: CDR1 SGHNT and CDR2 YENEEA. V was clipped by 5 bases and J by 0 bases, with 11 bases between them. The CDR3 length is 15 residues. Study conclusions and caveats: Association with HLA alleles at 0.05 false discovery rate was found for 16,951 TCR beta sequences in a later analysis.

V is TRBV11-3 and J is TRBJ2-1; perhaps TRBD2 as D (5 bases). This TCR derives from a man aged 25 to 40 in good health and CMV-seropositive. The sequenced material came from PBMCs. CDR3 coding DNA: TGTGCCAGCAGCCCTGGACTTTTCTCCTACAATGAGCAGTTCTTC. Its protein is CASSPGLFSYNEQFF.